The 13 T cell receptor beta chains below all came from one sample that was sequenced in a study of shared clonotypes between healthy human individuals (TCRdb year 2020). The library was made by the immunoSEQ multiplex PCR assay. TCRdb obtained this table from immuneACCESS and retained in-frame rearrangements with V and J assigned. These tables miss some clones; where compared with another copy, unresolved V genes account for less than half of the shortfall, and the remainder is unexplained. The sample records over 400,000 clones, 90% to 96% of which are singletons. About 0.06% of the sample is held by the ten biggest clonotypes. The sample comprised naive CD4+ T cells sorted from blood. Read against the paper, the sample's cell subset or site label means: CD45RA+ positively selected. The source of these receptors is a woman aged 30 to 39 in good health.

The gene calls are TRBV27 and TRBJ2-7; 10 bases align to TRBD1. The J segment lost 2 bases and the V segment lost 5 bases, leaving 6 bases of the junction unmatched. The CDR3 is 15 amino acids. Germline-derived CDR1 and CDR2 are MNHEY and SMNVEV (reference sequence). CDR3 amino acids: CASSTGQGGTYEQYF. The CDR3 coding sequence is TGTGCCAGCAGTACAGGACAGGGGGGAACCTACGAGCAGTACTTC.

The CDR3 nucleotides are TGTGCCAGCAGCGATGGGATTTATAGCAATCAGCCCCAGCATTTT. It specifies CASSDGIYSNQPQHF. The genes are TRBV9 and TRBJ1-5; D remains unclear. The CDR3 sequence is 15 residues long. The germline CDR1 and CDR2 sequences are SGDLS and YYNGEE. V was pared by 3 bases and J by 0 bases, with 10 bases between.

The chain carries TRBV6-6 and TRBJ1-3; D perhaps matches TRBD1 (6 bases). Between the trimmed V and J ends, which lost 5 bases and 2 bases, there was a span of 10 bases. CDR3 size: 14 residues. CDR1 is MNHNY, CDR2 SVGAGI, per germline (reference sequence). The CDR3 nucleotides are TGTGCCAGCAGTAAACAGGGAACTGGAAACACCATATATTTT. Protein: CASSKQGTGNTIYF.

The chain employs TRBV25-1 and TRBJ2-7; the D gene is possibly TRBD1 (5 bases). Per germline, CDR1 MGHDK and CDR2 SYGVNS. The CDR3 length is 15 residues. V was cut by 5 bases and J by 3 bases, with 17 bases left in between. DNA of the CDR3: TGTGCCAGCAGTAGTATTCAGGGTCTGAGCTACGAGCAGTACTTC. It is translated as CASSSIQGLSYEQYF.

V and J are TRBV10-2 and TRBJ2-7, with D possibly being TRBD1 (5 bases). This CDR3 contains 12 residues. The V end lost 7 bases, the J end lost 4 bases, and 11 bases lay between the germline ends. Germline V gene sequence: CDR1 WSHSY, CDR2 SAAADI. The CDR3 protein is CASTDSTYEQYF. DNA of the CDR3: TGCGCCAGCACCGACAGTACTTACGAGCAGTACTTC.

This clone was seen just once. V gene TRBV14 combines with J gene TRBJ2-3; D might be TRBD1 (6 bases). Per germline, CDR1 SGHDN and CDR2 FVKESK. Trimming removed 4 bases at V and 1 base at J, with 18 bases between. This CDR3 comprises 17 residues. CDR3: CASSPPLWGTRTDTQYF. The CDR3 DNA reads TGTGCCAGCAGCCCCCCTCTATGGGGGACACGCACAGATACGCAGTATTTT.

The V and J genes are TRBV5-4 and TRBJ2-5; D call uncertain. The V end was cut by 0 bases, the J end by 5 bases, with 8 bases between. Germline V gene lookup returns CDR1 SGHNT and CDR2 YYREEE (reference sequence). This CDR3 contains 13 residues. CDR3 sequence (DNA): TGTGCCAGCAGCTTGGATTGGGGTGAGACCCAGTACTTC. Translating gives CASSLDWGETQYF.

CDR3 sequence reads: CASSTTYEQYF. CDR3 DNA sequence: TGTGCCAGCAGTACAACCTACGAGCAGTACTTC. This chain connects TRBV6-1 to TRBJ2-7; D is uncertain. Germline V lookup: CDR1 MNHNS, CDR2 SASEGT. Trimming stripped 5 bases from V and 2 bases from J, with 4 bases between. The CDR3 totals 11 residues.

This chain links TRBV5-6 with TRBJ2-5; unclear D gene. The last part of the DNA fits TRBJ2-7 better; the J call may be wrong. This CDR3 region has 14 residues. The V gene's germline CDR1 is SGHDT and CDR2 YYEEEE. The CDR3, as DNA: TGTGCCAGCAGCCGCGGTGCGGTTTCCTACGAGCAGTACTTC. Protein sequence: CASSRGAVSYEQYF.

The rearrangement links TRBV27 to TRBJ2-7; 7 nucleotides line up with TRBD1. This CDR3 spans 15 amino acids. The junction had 7 bases not matched to a gene; V was cut back by 5 bases and J by 0 bases. Germline loops: CDR1 MNHEY, CDR2 SMNVEV (reference sequence). The CDR3 loop is CASSPRTGGSYEQYF. The CDR3 nucleotides read TGTGCCAGCAGTCCAAGGACAGGAGGCTCCTACGAGCAGTACTTC.

The V and J genes are TRBV7-3 and TRBJ1-1; no definite D call. Germline V gene sequence: CDR1 SGHTA, CDR2 FQGTGA. Trimming took 0 bases from V and 0 from J, leaving 8 bases between them. This CDR3 has 15 amino acids. The CDR3 spells CASSLTSSMNTEAFF. CDR3 DNA: TGTGCCAGCAGCTTAACATCCTCCATGAACACTGAAGCTTTCTTT.

V and J are TRBV25-1 and TRBJ2-6; D is undetermined. Trimming stripped 6 bases from V and 0 bases from J, with 15 bases between. This CDR3 is 17 amino acids long. Germline V CDR1 and CDR2: MGHDK, SYGVNS. DNA for the CDR3: TGTGCCAGCAGACCCGGGCAGGCCAGCTCTGGGGCCAACGTCCTGACTTTC. Encoded protein: CASRPGQASSGANVLTF.

The chain carries TRBV28 and TRBJ2-5; D not resolved. The V gene lost 5 bases and the J gene lost 3 bases, with 10 bases spanning the gap. Per the germline V gene, CDR1 is MDHEN and CDR2 is SYDVKM. The length of the CDR3 is 13 residues. The CDR3 sequence is CASSEGPEETQYF. CDR3 sequence (DNA): TGTGCCAGCAGTGAAGGACCCGAAGAGACCCAGTACTTC.